This record covers a single TCR beta chain. What this receptor recognizes is not known. No base-level quality is on record; no much larger clone is a single base apart. The data originate from a study of chemoradiotherapy in HPV16-positive cancers (dated by TCRdb to between 2020 and 2023). About the study as a whole: Candidate HPV-specific T-cell clones and common TCR motifs were defined by functional T-cell assays performed on cells from two HPV16-positive patients. The study asked whether T-cell immunity against the HPV oncoproteins E6 and E7 changes during chemoradiotherapy and whether it affects survival. TCR repertoires from roughly 87 patients with HPV-related cancers were then used to track the candidate HPV-specific TCRs and motifs. Results the study describes overall, beyond this receptor: Only a couple of HPV16-positive patients were used to derive the functional definition of HPV-specific T cells, and the survival association was reported for HPV16-positive patients. Improved recurrence-free survival in HPV16-positive patients was associated with expansion of HPV-responsive T cells during chemoradiotherapy. Expansion of candidate HPV-specific clones and E7-related TCR motifs was observed in the tumor microenvironment during treatment, whereas no such expansion was observed for non-HPV-specific T cells.

Repertoires were sampled repeatedly over the course of chemoradiotherapy, so clonal expansion could be followed in the tumor microenvironment. Preparation of the library involved the immunoSEQ multiplex PCR assay. What TCRdb holds here is the immuneACCESS table cut down to in-frame rearrangements. Part of the clones is not present; checked against another copy, under half of the missing clones reflect an unresolved V gene, and the others are unexplained. Across this sample there are about 68,000 clones, with 85% to 90% seen only once. The ten largest clonotypes hold roughly 4.2% of the sample. The CDR3 holds 14 amino acids from the cysteine to the phenylalanine. Just CDR3 DNA is preserved here, 42 bases in frame from base 1. The germline V gene (reference sequence) provides CDR1 SGHNT and CDR2 YYREEE. V is pruned by 7 bases and J by 5 bases, leaving 8 bases of the junction without a gene match.

Recombination joined TRBV5-4 with TRBJ1-4; TRBD1 aligns with 7 central bases. The receptor's source is a human donor with HPV-associated anogenital cancer. The sample was blood, taken from a patient who underwent chemoradiotherapy. The DNA reads as follows: TGTGCCAGCGGAGGAGGGACAGCGAATGAAAAACTGTTTTTT. Its protein product is CASGGGTANEKLFF.